Presented here are 21 T cell receptor beta chains from one specimen sequenced in a study of blood T cell repertoires in COVID-19. Profiling relied on immunoSEQ multiplex PCR, and the TCRdb table lists in-frame clones only, not all of them. This table holds nearly 350,000 clones, around 87% found once. The sequenced sample consisted of peripheral blood. Every receptor here comes from a woman aged 50 to 65 with COVID-19, enrolled during active disease.

This clone has only one observation. The rearrangement uses TRBV29-1 and TRBJ2-1, with 8 bases lining up with TRBD2. Germline CDR1 reads SQVTM; CDR2 reads ANQGSEA. V trimming: 6 bases; J trimming: 0 bases; junction bases outside the gene matches: 19. The CDR3 is 19 residues long. The CDR3 sequence: CSVGNPGTRVHGSYNEQFF. The CDR3 DNA follows: TGCAGCGTCGGAAACCCCGGGACTAGAGTTCACGGCTCCTACAATGAGCAGTTCTTC.

This chain connects TRBV7-9 to TRBJ1-5; weak D call: TRBD1 (5 bases). The CDR3 totals 14 residues. The V gene lost 4 bases and the J gene lost 0 bases, with 7 bases spanning the gap. Germline V CDR1 and CDR2: SEHNR, FQNEAQ (reference sequence). The CDR3 nucleotides are TGTGCCAGCAGCTCGACAGATAGCAATCAGCCCCAGCATTTT. It translates to CASSSTDSNQPQHF.

This chain links TRBV7-9 with TRBJ2-2, with 7 bases identical to TRBD2. The CDR3 has 15 residues. Trimming at V came to 5 bases and at J to 0 bases, leaving 3 bases not matched to a gene. Germline CDR1 is SEHNR and CDR2 is FQNEAQ (reference sequence). The CDR3 spells CASSPAGPNTGELFF. The CDR3 DNA is TGTGCCAGCAGCCCAGCGGGACCGAACACCGGGGAGCTGTTTTTT.

This clone was seen once. The genes are TRBV6-6 and TRBJ2-5; TRBD1 agrees at 8 bases. Germline loops: CDR1 MNHNY, CDR2 SVGAGI (reference sequence). Germline trimming cut 7 bases from V and 5 bases from J; bases unmatched to any gene: 6. The CDR3 runs to 13 residues. DNA for the CDR3: TGTGCCAGCATAAGGGACAGGAGCGAGACCCAGTACTTC. Protein product: CASIRDRSETQYF.

The chain couples TRBV27 to TRBJ2-1; 10 bases align to TRBD2. V gave up 3 bases and J gave up 5 bases; unmatched junction bases: 13. Looked up from germline, CDR1 is MNHEY and CDR2 is SMNVEV (reference sequence). The CDR3 length is 18 residues. CDR3 protein: CASSFRSGRADLNNEQFF. CDR3 sequence (DNA): TGTGCCAGCAGTTTCCGAAGCGGGAGGGCCGATCTGAACAATGAGCAGTTCTTC.

The chain carries TRBV19 and TRBJ2-1, with 10 bases lining up with TRBD1. The CDR3 covers 14 residues. V was clipped by 3 bases and J by 7 bases; unmatched bases: 3. CDR1 and CDR2 from the germline V gene are LNHDA and SQIVND (reference sequence). The CDR3 is CASSMTGGLNEQFF. The CDR3 region has the DNA TGTGCCAGTAGTATGACAGGGGGCCTAAATGAGCAGTTCTTC.

The rearrangement joins TRBV10-2 to TRBJ2-7, with 7 positions matching TRBD2. This CDR3 has 15 residues. Germline lookup yields CDR1 WSHSY and CDR2 SAAADI. V shed 0 bases, J shed 4 bases, and the junction held 6 bases outside the gene matches. In nucleotides, the CDR3 is TGCGCCAGCAGTGAGTCAGGCGGGAGTCCATACGAGCAGTACTTC. Translating gives CASSESGGSPYEQYF.

Notes on this clone: One end of the junction does not line up with germline, which may come from a read error. This rearrangement joins TRBV7-9 to TRBJ1-1, with D possibly being TRBD1 (5 bases). Germline V gene sequence: CDR1 SEHNR, CDR2 FQNEAQ (reference sequence). This CDR3 has 13 residues. The CDR3 is CAGSWGQNTEAFF. The CDR3 DNA reads as TGTGCCGGCAGCTGGGGCCAAAACACTGAAGCTTTCTTT.

This clone was detected only once. This sequence joins TRBV5-8 and TRBJ1-4; D gene uncertain. Germline-derived CDR1 and CDR2 are SGHTS and YDEGEE. The germline V and J ends were trimmed by 0 bases and 5 bases, with 8 bases remaining between them. The CDR3 extends over 14 amino acids. CDR3 loop: CASSLVRNNEKLFF. CDR3 nucleotides: TGTGCCAGCAGCTTGGTCAGGAACAATGAAAAACTGTTTTTT. Complete variable domain (other parts from reference TRBV5-8 and TRBJ1-4): EAGVTQSPTHLIKTRGQQATLRCSPISGHTSVYWYQQALGLGLQFLLWYDEGEERNRGNFPPRFSGRQFPNYSSELNVNALELEDSALYLCASSLVRNNEKLFFGSGTQLSVL.

This clone has at least ten counts. The rearrangement joins TRBV9 to TRBJ2-7; 7 bases are shared with TRBD2. CDR1 is SGDLS, CDR2 YYNGEE, per germline. Trimming removed 4 bases from V and 0 bases from J; junction bases left unmatched: 7. The CDR3 contains 15 residues. CDR3 DNA: TGTGCCAGCAGCCCCGATGGGAGGGTCTCCTACGAGCAGTACTTC. Protein sequence: CASSPDGRVSYEQYF.

J is TRBJ2-2 and V is TRBV2, with D uncertain. The germline V gene encodes CDR1 SNHLY and CDR2 FYNNEI. V shed 1 base and J shed 4 bases, with 10 bases lying between them. There are 15 residues in the CDR3. The CDR3 coding sequence is TGTGCCAGCAGTGAAGATGGTAGCAGCACCGGGGAGCTGTTTTTT. This codes for CASSEDGSSTGELFF. The full variable domain, rest sourced from reference TRBV2 and TRBJ2-2, is EPEVTQTPSHQVTQMGQEVILRCVPISNHLYFYWYRQILGQKVEFLVSFYNNEISEKSEIFDDQFSVERPDGSNFTLKIRSTKLEDSAMYFCASSEDGSSTGELFFGEGSRLTVL.

The chain is built from TRBV5-1 and TRBJ2-2; weak D call: TRBD1 (6 bases). The CDR3 consists of 15 residues. V lost 1 base, J lost 3 bases, and 10 bases lay in between. Per the germline V gene, CDR1 is SGHRS and CDR2 is YFSETQ. The CDR3 DNA is TGCGCCAGCAGCTTGTTAGCAGGGGACACCGGGGAGCTGTTTTTT. Encoded protein: CASSLLAGDTGELFF.

This chain links TRBV18 with TRBJ2-1; a weak D match, TRBD2 (6 bases). The CDR3 runs to 13 residues. The germline V gene encodes CDR1 KGHSH and CDR2 LQKENI. V was clipped by 1 base and J by 9 bases, with 10 bases between them. The CDR3 region has the DNA TGTGCCAGCTCACCACGACTAGTGAGTGAGCAGTTCTTC. This sequence encodes CASSPRLVSEQFF.

V and J are TRBV4-1 and TRBJ2-3; 15 nucleotides match TRBD2. This CDR3 comprises 16 residues. The germline CDR1 and CDR2 sequences are MGHRA and YSYEKL. The junction had 4 bases not matched to a gene; V was cut back by 2 bases and J by 7 bases. CDR3 protein: CASSQLGLAGGNTQYF. The DNA for the CDR3 is TGCGCCAGCAGCCAACTTGGACTAGCGGGAGGGAATACGCAGTATTTT.

This CDR3 reads CASSLLLGGSNQPQHF. The CDR3 DNA reads TGTGCCAGCAGCTTATTGCTTGGGGGCAGCAATCAGCCCCAGCATTTT. The chain carries TRBV7-6 and TRBJ1-5; the D gene is possibly TRBD1 (6 bases). The V end was cut by 2 bases, the J end by 1 base, with 12 bases between. Germline values: CDR1 SGHVS, CDR2 FNYEAQ. This CDR3 comprises 16 residues.

The V gene is TRBV7-2, the J gene TRBJ2-2; D is perhaps TRBD1 (7 bases). V lost 4 bases and J lost 5, with 14 bases in between. This CDR3 is built from 15 residues. The V gene's germline CDR1 is SGHTA and CDR2 FQGNSA. CDR3 in DNA: TGTGCCAGCAGCTCAGGGGGGAGTGGGACCGGGGAGCTGTTTTTT. It yields the protein CASSSGGSGTGELFF.

The chain combines TRBV28 with TRBJ2-2; D uncertain. The CDR3 has 12 residues. Germline values: CDR1 MDHEN, CDR2 SYDVKM. V lost 6 bases and J 7 bases, leaving 9 bases between the germline ends. CDR3 DNA: TGTGCCAGCAGGGTCAGGTTCGGGGAGCTGTTTTTT. The encoded protein is CASRVRFGELFF.

This clone has just one count. This chain joins TRBV7-6 and TRBJ1-5; possible D gene TRBD1, 6 bases. Germline assignment: CDR1 SGHVS and CDR2 FNYEAQ. The germline V and J ends were trimmed by 4 bases and 6 bases, with 25 bases remaining between them. This CDR3 comprises 18 residues. The CDR3 sequence is CASSSGDWTWGSRQPQHF. CDR3 nucleotides: TGTGCCAGCAGCTCAGGGGATTGGACTTGGGGGTCTCGTCAGCCCCAGCATTTT.

The J gene is TRBJ2-7, the V gene TRBV6-6; TRBD2 aligns across 7 bases. The CDR3 covers 13 residues. Germline V gives CDR1 MNHNY, CDR2 SVGAGI (reference sequence). V lost 4 bases and J lost 6; bases outside the gene matches: 6. CDR3 residues: CASSLGGSGEQYF. CDR3 DNA: TGTGCCAGCAGTTTGGGAGGGTCCGGCGAGCAGTACTTC.

The J gene is TRBJ2-1, the V gene TRBV7-2, with 10 bases lining up with TRBD2. J gave up 1 base and V 2 bases, and 5 bases lay outside the gene matches. Germline CDR1 and CDR2: SGHTA and FQGNSA. The CDR3 has 17 residues. The CDR3 here is CASSLRAGGISYNEQFF. The CDR3 DNA follows: TGTGCCAGCAGCTTAAGAGCGGGAGGGATTTCCTACAATGAGCAGTTCTTC.

Comment on this clone: This specimen includes other DNA sequences encoding the same CDR3. The chain combines TRBV5-1 with TRBJ1-1; 8 nucleotides line up with TRBD1. Germline V gene data show CDR1 as SGHRS and CDR2 as YFSETQ. Trimming took 0 bases from V and 2 from J; bases not matched to a gene: 3. The CDR3 runs 15 residues. The CDR3, as DNA: TGCGCCAGCAGCTTGGCTACAGGGGGAAACACTGAAGCTTTCTTT. Translated, it gives CASSLATGGNTEAFF.